Following are 11 T cell receptor beta chains from one sample sequenced in a study of blood T cell repertoires in COVID-19. The table came from immunoSEQ multiplex PCR; TCRdb's copy has only in-frame clones and leaves some out. The sample contains 100,000 to 120,000 clones, roughly four fifths of which appear only once. Sequencing input: peripheral blood. The source of these receptors is a woman aged 60-75 years with acute or convalescent COVID-19.

The chain carries TRBV3-1 (or the pseudogene TRBV3-2) and TRBJ2-6; weak D call: TRBD1 (6 bases). The CDR3 loop spans 15 amino acids. V was clipped by 7 bases and J by 13 bases, with 23 bases between them. The germline CDR1 and CDR2 sequences are LGHDT and YNNKEL (reference sequence). Written as DNA, the CDR3 is TGTGCCAGCACACAGGGTACAGGGCGCGGTAAGGTCCTGACTTTC. It translates to CASTQGTGRGKVLTF.

This chain joins TRBV10-3 and TRBJ1-3; 8 bases agree with TRBD1. The trim removed 7 bases at V and 4 bases at J, leaving 6 bases unmatched. The CDR3 loop spans 14 amino acids. Germline assignment: CDR1 ENHRY and CDR2 SYGVKD. The chain's CDR3 is CAIKGRTGGNTIYF. The CDR3 region has the DNA TGTGCCATCAAAGGCCGGACAGGGGGAAACACCATATATTTT.

This sequence joins TRBV6-2 or TRBV6-3 and TRBJ1-6; tentatively, D is TRBD1 (5 bases). Germline values: CDR1 MNHEY, CDR2 SVGEGT. The CDR3 runs to 13 residues. The V gene lost 4 bases and the J gene lost 6 bases, with 7 bases spanning the gap. The DNA for the CDR3 is TGTGCCAGCAGTTCGGGGGGTAATTCACCCCTCCACTTT. Its protein product is CASSSGGNSPLHF.

The rearrangement joins TRBV14 to TRBJ2-1; no firm D call. The CDR3 has 18 amino acids. The ends were cut back, 1 base at V and 0 bases at J, with 16 bases in the middle. Germline assignment: CDR1 SGHDN and CDR2 FVKESK. The CDR3 bases are TGTGCCAGCAGCCAAGCCAACCTTCGGGTGAGCTCCTACAATGAGCAGTTCTTC. Protein: CASSQANLRVSSYNEQFF.

The rearrangement joins TRBV19 to TRBJ1-4; 10 bases are a match to TRBD1. Germline trimming cut 10 bases from V and 0 bases from J; bases unmatched to any gene: 11. The CDR3 consists of 17 residues. Germline lookup yields CDR1 LNHDA and CDR2 SQIVND (reference sequence). The CDR3 region has the DNA TGTGCCACCACGGACAGGGGGGGATTTGCAACTAATGAAAAACTGTTTTTT. Translated, it gives CATTDRGGFATNEKLFF.

The chain employs TRBV6-6 and TRBJ1-1; 8 bases map to TRBD1. The J segment lost 6 bases and the V segment lost 8 bases, leaving 11 bases of the junction unmatched. Germline loops: CDR1 MNHNY, CDR2 SVGAGI (reference sequence). There are 14 residues in the CDR3. CDR3: CASFRTGQGPEAFF. CDR3 sequence (DNA): TGTGCCAGCTTTAGGACAGGGCAAGGGCCTGAAGCTTTCTTT.

Only one count was recorded for this clone. The chain joins TRBV20-1 to TRBJ2-1, with D possibly being TRBD2 (6 bases). The CDR3 length is 11 residues. Germline V gene sequence: CDR1 DFQATT, CDR2 SNEGSKA (reference sequence). The CDR3 loop is CRARRGNEQFF. The CDR3, as DNA: TGCAGGGCCCGTCGGGGGAATGAGCAGTTCTTC.

The chain joins TRBV3-1 (or the pseudogene TRBV3-2) to TRBJ1-5; D is unclear. Germline loops: CDR1 LGHDT, CDR2 YNNKEL (reference sequence). The length of the CDR3 is 17 residues. V lost 1 base and J lost 2, with 15 bases in between. The CDR3 protein is CASSQAGGPSGNQPQHF. In nucleotides, the CDR3 is TGTGCCAGCAGCCAAGCGGGAGGGCCCAGCGGCAATCAGCCCCAGCATTTT.

The CDR3 DNA sequence: TGCGCCAGCAGCTTGGCGAGCGGGGGGGAAGAGACCCAGTACTTC. It specifies CASSLASGGEETQYF. The rearrangement joins TRBV5-1 to TRBJ2-5, with 10 bases that match TRBD2. V was clipped by 0 bases and J by 3 bases; unmatched bases: 2. Germline lookup yields CDR1 SGHRS and CDR2 YFSETQ. The CDR3 loop spans 15 amino acids. The entire variable domain, with the rest obtained from reference TRBV5-1 and TRBJ2-5, is as follows: KAGVTQTPRYLIKTRGQQVTLSCSPISGHRSVSWYQQTPGQGLQFLFEYFSETQRNKGNFPGRFSGRQFSNSRSEMNVSTLELGDSALYLCASSLASGGEETQYFGPGTRLLVL.

The genes are TRBV10-3 and TRBJ2-3; D is undetermined. This CDR3 comprises 11 residues. Germline CDR1 is ENHRY and CDR2 is SYGVKD. With 10 bases removed from V and 0 bases from J, the gap between germline ends came to 5 bases. In nucleotides, the CDR3 is TGTGCCACCACTAGCACAGATACGCAGTATTTT. Translating it yields CATTSTDTQYF.

The rearrangement uses TRBV27 and TRBJ1-6; D is unresolved. This CDR3 is 14 amino acids long. Trimming shortened V by 3 bases and J by 9 bases, and 12 bases separated the two germline ends. Germline CDR1 reads MNHEY; CDR2 reads SMNVEV (reference sequence). CDR3 protein: CASSLAGGRSPLHF. In DNA, the CDR3 is TGTGCCAGCAGTTTGGCTGGAGGACGTTCACCCCTCCACTTT.